This T cell receptor beta chain was captured in a study of CD8 T cells in ankylosing spondylitis. The TCR beta libraries were generated through quantitative 5'-RACE incorporating molecular barcodes. TCRdb re-called the 5' RACE reads through MiXCR, storing one row per CDR3 protein. The repertoire includes some 52,000 distinct CDR3 sequences, 6.5% to 8% of them detected once, and about 8.1% sits in the top ten. Whole-study results and caveats: Earlier studies detected some motif variants in reactive arthritis synovial fluid and blood. Reportedly, significant enrichment of disease-linked clones occurred in matched ankylosing spondylitis synovial fluid. With a CD8+ phenotype, disease-linked clones were relatively rare in peripheral blood.

This CDR3 is 13 amino acids long. V lost 2 bases and J 4 bases, leaving 9 bases between the germline ends. CDR1 is SGHRS, CDR2 YFSETQ, per germline. This clonotype has a count of ten or more. The antigen is undetermined. V and J are TRBV5-1 and TRBJ1-2; the D is unclear. This TCR was sampled from a female donor with ankylosing spondylitis or in good health (not recorded which). The material sequenced was blood, either unsorted or a sorted T cell fraction (not recorded which). The CDR3 DNA is TGCGCCAGCAGCTTTAAGGGTGTCTATGGCTACACCTTC. Translating it yields CASSFKGVYGYTF. Combining the CDR3 with reference TRBV5-1 and TRBJ1-2 gives the whole variable domain KAGVTQTPRYLIKTRGQQVTLSCSPISGHRSVSWYQQTPGQGLQFLFEYFSETQRNKGNFPGRFSGRQFSNSRSEMNVSTLELGDSALYLCASSFKGVYGYTFGSGTRLTVV.